Shown below are 12 T cell receptor beta chains from a single sample sequenced in a study of identical twins. In TCRdb, the 5' RACE reads were re-called with MiXCR into one record per CDR3 protein. The data contain 500,000 or so distinct CDR3 sequences, 20% to 25% of them singletons. The sample was also linked to a second study, of T cells expressing NK-cell markers.

Sequenced: CD4+ T cells sorted from blood. These receptors were obtained from a woman aged 18-29 years in good health.

The gene calls are TRBV29-1 and TRBJ2-1; 10 positions match TRBD1. Germline lookup yields CDR1 SQVTM and CDR2 ANQGSEA. The V segment lost 4 bases and the J segment 7 bases; nucleotides outside the gene matches: 7. The CDR3 extends over 14 amino acids. CDR3 DNA sequence: TGCAGCGTTGCCGGACAGGGGGTGTGGAATGAGCAGTTCTTC. Protein product: CSVAGQGVWNEQFF.

This clonotype was seen ten or more times. The chain links TRBV2 to TRBJ2-1, with D unresolved. This CDR3 is 11 amino acids long. Looked up from germline, CDR1 is SNHLY and CDR2 is FYNNEI. Deletions cut 7 bases from V and 10 bases from J, with 11 bases between. In DNA form, the CDR3 reads TGTGCCAGCAACCGTCACGTGGAGCAGTTCTTC. Protein: CASNRHVEQFF.

CDR3 coding DNA: TGCAGTGCAGAGGGGTGGCAGGGCGAGGGCTACACCTTC. Its translation is CSAEGWQGEGYTF. The rearrangement uses TRBV20-1 and TRBJ1-2, with D possibly matching TRBD1 (5 bases). The V and J ends lost 6 bases and 8 bases respectively, with 19 bases between them. The germline CDR1 and CDR2 sequences are DFQATT and SNEGSKA (reference sequence). The CDR3 sequence is 13 residues long.

This clonotype was seen a handful of times. This chain connects TRBV20-1 to TRBJ1-6; D call uncertain. CDR3 length: 15 residues. V lost 3 bases and J 0 bases, leaving 9 bases between the germline ends. Per the germline V gene, CDR1 is DFQATT and CDR2 is SNEGSKA (reference sequence). The CDR3 spells CSARNGYSYNSPLHF. CDR3 bases: TGCAGTGCTAGGAACGGATACTCCTATAATTCACCCCTCCACTTT.

This clonotype was counted between two and nine times. The V and J genes are TRBV7-2 and TRBJ2-5, with no clear D. The V end was cut by 2 bases, the J end by 6 bases, with 4 bases between. Germline CDR1 is SGHTA and CDR2 is FQGNSA. This CDR3 spans 11 amino acids. The CDR3 loop reads CASSLIKTQYF. In DNA form, the CDR3 reads TGTGCCAGCAGCTTAATTAAGACCCAGTACTTC.

The chain joins TRBV9 to TRBJ2-2; no reliable D call. Germline CDR1 reads SGDLS; CDR2 reads YYNGEE. This CDR3 is 16 amino acids long. Trimming stripped 0 bases from V and 3 bases from J, with 12 bases between. The CDR3 region has the DNA TGTGCCAGCAGCGTAGACGAGCCGGCTGACACCGGGGAGCTGTTTTTT. Its protein product is CASSVDEPADTGELFF.

This chain joins TRBV21-1 and TRBJ1-5; the table's D call TRBD1 went unverified against the DNA. TRBV21-1 is shown as a pseudogene. The CDR3 contains 16 residues. CDR3 protein: CASSKIGQGYSQPQHF. The CDR3 DNA reads TGTGCCAGCAGCAAAATAGGGCAGGGGTACTCCCAGCCCCAGCATTTT.

This clonotype was counted ten times or more. V is TRBV20-1 and J is TRBJ2-1, with D perhaps TRBD2 (6 bases). From germline, CDR1 is DFQATT and CDR2 SNEGSKA (reference sequence). The CDR3 totals 13 residues. Between the trimmed V and J ends, which lost 4 bases and 0 bases, there was a span of 7 bases. In nucleotides, the CDR3 is TGCAGTGCTATACTAGCCTCCTACAATGAGCAGTTCTTC. Protein sequence: CSAILASYNEQFF.

The chain has TRBV15 and TRBJ2-5; no reliable D call. The germline gives CDR1 LNHNV, CDR2 YYDKDF (reference sequence). V lost 4 bases and J 4 bases, leaving 4 bases between the germline ends. This CDR3 region has 11 residues. The CDR3 sequence: CATSKTETQYF. The CDR3 DNA reads as TGTGCCACCAGCAAAACAGAGACCCAGTACTTC.

The chain employs TRBV20-1 and TRBJ2-3; the match to TRBD2 covers 9 bases. The V and J ends lost 6 bases and 3 bases, in that order; junction bases with no gene match: 4. Germline-derived CDR1 and CDR2 are DFQATT and SNEGSKA (reference sequence). The CDR3 totals 13 residues. CDR3 protein: CSAFSGSTDTQYF. CDR3 DNA sequence: TGCAGTGCCTTTAGCGGGAGTACAGATACGCAGTATTTT.

V is TRBV7-6 and J is TRBJ1-1, with 7 bases matching TRBD1. Trimming removed 4 bases from V and 7 bases from J; junction bases left unmatched: 12. Germline V gene data show CDR1 as SGHVS and CDR2 as FNYEAQ. The CDR3 sequence is 15 residues long. Here the CDR3 DNA reads TGTGCCAGCAGCTCCTGGACAGGACAACAGATTGAAGCTTTCTTT. Amino acid sequence: CASSSWTGQQIEAFF.

Only a few counts were recorded for this clonotype. The V call is TRBV5-6, the J call TRBJ2-1, with D possibly matching TRBD2 (6 bases). Trimming left V 1 base short and J 7 bases short, with 18 bases between. CDR1 is SGHDT and CDR2 is YYEEEE in the germline V gene. This CDR3 is 16 amino acids long. CDR3 sequence reads: CASSLLRREVGNEQFF. CDR3 coding DNA: TGTGCCAGCAGCTTGTTACGGCGGGAAGTTGGAAATGAGCAGTTCTTC.